The rows below give T cell receptor beta chains drawn from one sample of a study of beta chain features in type 1 diabetes. Assay used: immunoSEQ multiplex PCR; TCRdb lists only in-frame clones, some missing. The repertoire consists of more than 85,000 clones, with 30% to 50% occurring once and the leading ten covering less than 0.08%. Sequencing input: stem cell memory CD4+ T cells from blood. These receptor sequences come from a woman aged 18-35 years in good health. The CDR3 runs from the conserved cysteine through the conserved F or W. D genes are given only for firm matches. The size of a clone is reported for some rows only, either as once, few or many, or as a class for expanded clones.

TRBD2	TRBV7-2	TRBJ2-3	few	TGTGCCAGCAGCCAGAACGGACTAGCCGCAGATACGCAGTATTTT	CASSQNGLAADTQYF
NA	TRBV29-1	TRBJ1-1	few	TGCAGCGTGTCAGGGGCGGCCACTGAAGCTTTCTTT	CSVSGAATEAFF
TRBD2	TRBV7-8	TRBJ2-1	few	TGTGCCAGCAGCTTAGAGGCGGGAGGGCCTGAGGATGAGCAGTTCTTC	CASSLEAGGPEDEQFF
TRBD1	TRBV5-1	TRBJ2-1	few	TGCGCCAGCAGCTCCACAGGGGCCTTAATTAATGAGCAGTTCTTC	CASSSTGALINEQFF
TRBD2	TRBV7-2	TRBJ2-3	NA	TGTGCCAGCAGCTTCTCTAGCGGGAGGGCATGGGATACGCAGTATTTT	CASSFSSGRAWDTQYF
TRBD2	TRBV28	TRBJ2-5	NA	TGTGCCAGCAGTTTAGGTAGCGGGAGGTACTGGGAGACCCAGTACTTC	CASSLGSGRYWETQYF
NA	TRBV28	TRBJ1-2	NA	TGTGCCAGCAGCAGGCCCAGGTCTATAGGCTATGGCTACACCTTC	CASSRPRSIGYGYTF
NA	TRBV6-5	TRBJ2-7	NA	TGTGCCAGCAATAGAGGAAGCGAGCAGTACTTC	CASNRGSEQYF
NA	TRBV7-8	TRBJ2-5	NA	TGTGCCAGCAGCTTGTTTAGTGCAGGGGTGGAGACCCAGTACTTC	CASSLFSAGVETQYF
TRBD1	TRBV12-5	TRBJ2-7	NA	TGTGCTAGTGGTTTGGTACTGGGACAGGGACCCTACGAGCAGTACTTC	CASGLVLGQGPYEQYF
TRBD1	TRBV5-1	TRBJ1-2	NA	TGCGCCAGCAGCTTGGGCGGCAGGGGGCATACTAACTATGGCTACACCTTC	CASSLGGRGHTNYGYTF
TRBD2	TRBV19	TRBJ2-7	NA	TGTGCCAGTAGTATAGTAGCGGGAGTCCCCTACGAGCAGTACTTC	CASSIVAGVPYEQYF
TRBD1	TRBV4-1	TRBJ2-7	NA	TGCGCCAGCAGCCAAGATCTGGGACAGGGGATCCGCGAGCAGTACTTC	CASSQDLGQGIREQYF
TRBD1	TRBV11-2	TRBJ2-5	few	TGTGCCAGCAGCTTAGCTATGGGACAGGGCGAAGAGACCCAGTACTTC	CASSLAMGQGEETQYF
NA	TRBV7-6	TRBJ2-1	few	TGTGCCAGCAGCTTAGGTCAGGGGTCCTACAATGAGCAGTTCTTC	CASSLGQGSYNEQFF
NA	TRBV15	TRBJ1-1	NA	TGTGCCACCAGCAGCAATAACAGGGCGGACACTGAAGCTTTCTTT	CATSSNNRADTEAFF
TRBD2	TRBV5-1	TRBJ2-7	NA	TGCGCCAGCAGGACCCAGGGACTAGCGGGGAACGGCGAGCAGTACTTC	CASRTQGLAGNGEQYF
NA	TRBV28	TRBJ1-1	few	TGTGCCAGCAGTTTAAGCGGGAGTGGAAATCCTGAAGCTTTCTTT	CASSLSGSGNPEAFF
TRBD1	TRBV28	TRBJ2-2	NA	TGTGCCAGCAGTCCTGGGACAGGGAAGGAGGGAAACACCGGGGAGCTGTTTTTT	CASSPGTGKEGNTGELFF
NA	TRBV4-1	TRBJ1-1	few	TGCGCCAGCAGCCAAGATCGAGGGGGCACTGAAGCTTTCTTT	CASSQDRGGTEAFF
TRBD2	TRBV9	TRBJ2-5	few	TGTGCCAGCAGCGCGACTAGCGGGTGGGAGACCCAGTACTTC	CASSATSGWETQYF
TRBD1	TRBV18	TRBJ2-1	few	TGTGCCAGCTCACCCTGGACAGGGGGCTCCTACAATGAGCAGTTCTTC	CASSPWTGGSYNEQFF
NA	TRBV11-2	TRBJ2-7	NA	TGTGCCAGCAGCGGGTTGGGGCACAGCTACGAGCAGTACTTC	CASSGLGHSYEQYF